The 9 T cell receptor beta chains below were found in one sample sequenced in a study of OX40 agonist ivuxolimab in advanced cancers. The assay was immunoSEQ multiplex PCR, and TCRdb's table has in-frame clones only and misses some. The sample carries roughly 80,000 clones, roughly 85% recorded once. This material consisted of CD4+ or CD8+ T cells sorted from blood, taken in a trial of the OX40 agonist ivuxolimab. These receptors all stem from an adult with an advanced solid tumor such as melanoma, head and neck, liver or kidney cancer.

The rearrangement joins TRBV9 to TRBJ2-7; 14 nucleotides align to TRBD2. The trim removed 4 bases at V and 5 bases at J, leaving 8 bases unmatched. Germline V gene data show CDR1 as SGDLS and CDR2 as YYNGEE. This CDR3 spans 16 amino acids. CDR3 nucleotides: TGTGCCAGCAGCCCCCGACTAGCGGGAGGGTCCAACGAGCAGTACTTC. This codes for CASSPRLAGGSNEQYF.

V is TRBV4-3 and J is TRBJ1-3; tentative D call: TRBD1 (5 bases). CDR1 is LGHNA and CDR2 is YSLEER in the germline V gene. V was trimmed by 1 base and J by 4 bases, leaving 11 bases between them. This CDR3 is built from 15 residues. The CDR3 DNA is TGCGCCAGCAGCCAAGGGGCAGGGTCCGGAAACACCATATATTTT. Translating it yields CASSQGAGSGNTIYF.

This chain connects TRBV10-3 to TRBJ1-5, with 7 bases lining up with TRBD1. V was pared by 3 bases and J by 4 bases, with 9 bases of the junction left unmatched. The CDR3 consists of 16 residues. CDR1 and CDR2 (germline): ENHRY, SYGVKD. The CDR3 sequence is CAISDRKDRPNQPQHF. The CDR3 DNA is TGTGCCATCAGTGACCGCAAGGACAGGCCTAATCAGCCCCAGCATTTT.

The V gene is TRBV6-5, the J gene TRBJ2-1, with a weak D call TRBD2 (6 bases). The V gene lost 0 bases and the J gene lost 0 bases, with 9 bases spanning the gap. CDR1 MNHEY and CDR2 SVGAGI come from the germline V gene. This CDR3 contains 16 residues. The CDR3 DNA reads TGTGCCAGCAGTTACTCGGGGGGTTTCTCCTACAATGAGCAGTTCTTC. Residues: CASSYSGGFSYNEQFF.

CDR3 in DNA: TGTGCCAGCAGCAAATGGACAGGGTTAGGCTATGGCTACACCTTC. Amino acid sequence: CASSKWTGLGYGYTF. The genes are TRBV21-1 and TRBJ1-2; the listed D gene, TRBD1, was not tested against the DNA. TRBV21-1 constitutes a pseudogene. This CDR3 has 15 amino acids.

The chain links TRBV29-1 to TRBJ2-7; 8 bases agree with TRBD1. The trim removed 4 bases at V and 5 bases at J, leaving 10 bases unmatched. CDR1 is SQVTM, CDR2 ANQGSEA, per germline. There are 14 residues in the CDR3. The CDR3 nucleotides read TGCAGCGTTGGGGACAGGCGGGTTAACGACGAGCAGTACTTC. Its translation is CSVGDRRVNDEQYF.

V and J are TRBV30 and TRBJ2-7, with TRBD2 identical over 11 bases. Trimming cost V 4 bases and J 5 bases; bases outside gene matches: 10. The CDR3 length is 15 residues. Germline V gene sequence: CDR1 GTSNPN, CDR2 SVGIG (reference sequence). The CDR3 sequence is CAWKVAGGPSDEQYF. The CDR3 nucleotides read TGTGCCTGGAAGGTAGCGGGAGGGCCCAGTGACGAGCAGTACTTC.

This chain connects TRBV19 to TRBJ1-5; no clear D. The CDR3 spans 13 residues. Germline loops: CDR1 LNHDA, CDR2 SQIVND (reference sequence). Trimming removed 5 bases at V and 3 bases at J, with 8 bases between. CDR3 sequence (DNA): TGTGCCAGTAGTGCTGGCAACAATCAGCCCCAGCATTTT. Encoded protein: CASSAGNNQPQHF.

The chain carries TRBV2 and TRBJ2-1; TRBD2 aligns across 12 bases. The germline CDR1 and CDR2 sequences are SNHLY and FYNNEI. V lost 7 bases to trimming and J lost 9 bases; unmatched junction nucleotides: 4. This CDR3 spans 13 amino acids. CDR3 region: CASTSGGAGEQFF. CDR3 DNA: TGTGCCAGCACTAGCGGGGGGGCGGGTGAGCAGTTCTTC.